Sequencing of this T cell receptor (delta chain) was carried out in a study of gamma-delta chains in newborns, infants, children. Study overall: Innate gammadelta T cells reportedly expand polyclonally right after birth, driven by microbial exposure, per the title.

Relative to its sample, this clone is medium-sized. At the DNA level, this CDR3 is encoded by other sequences in the same sample as well. TCRdb reanalysed the reads with CATT. This sample has some 8,300 delta-chain clones, with about 1.6% found just once. The CDR3 is made up of 19 amino acids. Germline loops: CDR1 TVYSNPD, CDR2 GDNSRS (reference sequence). The clonotype comes from a child who was a newborn, infant or young child, either healthy, febrile or measles-vaccinated (not recorded which). This chain joins TRDV3 and TRDJ2, with TRDD3 identical over 7 bases. Sequenced input: blood. The CDR3 loop is CASSPLGGEGPALTAQLFF. CDR3 DNA: TGTGCTTCTTCTCCCCTGGGGGGTGAGGGTCCGGCCTTGACAGCACAACTCTTCTTT.